One and the same sample provided the 20 T cell receptor beta chains below, sequenced in a study of blood T cells in healthy people across ages. Sample-barcoded 5' priming and a J-beta primer mix drove a second PCR of roughly 7 to 11 cycles. TCRdb analysed the 5' RACE reads with MiXCR anew, one entry per CDR3 protein. The sample has around 1,800,000 distinct CDR3 sequences; approximately 40% are singletons. Sequenced material: blood. These receptors were taken from a human donor in good health.

This chain joins TRBV29-1 and TRBJ1-2, with a weak D call TRBD1 (6 bases). The CDR3 contains 16 residues. In germline, CDR1 is SQVTM, CDR2 ANQGSEA. V lost 7 bases and J lost 5, with 26 bases in between. The DNA of the CDR3 is TGCAGCGCCGGGATAGGACAGCCAACAAAACGTTATGGCTACACCTTC. This translates into CSAGIGQPTKRYGYTF.

The chain employs TRBV29-1 and TRBJ2-5; D is perhaps TRBD1 or TRBD2 (5 bases each). CDR1 and CDR2 (germline): SQVTM, ANQGSEA. The CDR3 runs to 16 residues. V was cut by 5 bases and J by 5 bases, with 24 bases left in between. The CDR3 nucleotides read TGCAGCGTTCAACCACACCGTGGGGCGGGCGGGGAGACCCAGTACTTC. It translates to CSVQPHRGAGGETQYF.

A remark on this clonotype: Given a much more abundant clone one base away, this may be a read error. This chain connects TRBV5-6 to TRBJ2-7, with 7 bases matching TRBD1. Trimming removed 2 bases from V and 3 bases from J; junction bases left unmatched: 5. Per germline, CDR1 SGHDT and CDR2 YYEEEE. The CDR3 spans 14 residues. The DNA for the CDR3 is TGTGCCAGCAGCTTAGGGACAGCTTACTACGAGCAGTACTTC. Protein sequence: CASSLGTAYYEQYF.

The rearrangement links TRBV29-1 to TRBJ2-1, with TRBD1 identical over 11 bases. The CDR3 loop spans 13 amino acids. Germline trimming cut 7 bases from V and 7 bases from J; bases unmatched to any gene: 6. CDR1 is SQVTM, CDR2 ANQGSEA, per germline. CDR3 nucleotides: TGCAGCGGACGGACAGGGGGCGGGAATGAGCAGTTCTTC. It is translated as CSGRTGGGNEQFF.

This clonotype has more than one count but fewer than ten. This sequence joins TRBV7-2 and TRBJ2-3, with 13 bases that match TRBD2. The V and J ends lost 1 base and 2 bases, in that order; junction bases with no gene match: 6. Germline lookup yields CDR1 SGHTA and CDR2 FQGNSA. The CDR3 is 18 amino acids. CDR3 sequence reads: CASSLGLAGGRYTDTQYF. In DNA form, the CDR3 reads TGTGCCAGCAGCTTAGGACTAGCGGGGGGCCGATACACAGATACGCAGTATTTT.

This clonotype was detected only once. A read error may produce the germline difference seen at one junction end. This chain connects TRBV7-2 to TRBJ2-3; 7 bases agree with TRBD2. CDR3 length equals 15 residues. Germline V gene data show CDR1 as SGHTA and CDR2 as FQGNSA. In nucleotides, the CDR3 is TGTGCCAGCAGCCCCCGGGGGGTAGGCCCAGATGCGCAGTATTTT. It translates to CASSPRGVGPDAQYF.

The sample holds a few counts of this clonotype. The chain employs TRBV29-1 and TRBJ2-7; D remains unclear. The CDR3 totals 10 residues. From germline, CDR1 is SQVTM and CDR2 ANQGSEA. Trimming pared 7 bases from V and 4 bases from J, leaving 8 bases between. The CDR3 spells CSALGYEQYF. The CDR3, as DNA: TGCAGCGCCCTAGGGTACGAGCAGTACTTC.

The V call is TRBV2, the J call TRBJ1-6, with 7 nucleotides matching TRBD1. The germline gives CDR1 SNHLY, CDR2 FYNNEI. The CDR3 loop spans 14 amino acids. The junction had 11 bases not matched to a gene; V was cut back by 6 bases and J by 12 bases. The CDR3 sequence: CASRLRTGQGPLHF. As DNA, the CDR3 is TGTGCCAGCAGGTTGCGGACAGGTCAGGGACCCCTCCACTTT. The full variable domain, its missing parts supplied by reference TRBV2 and TRBJ1-6, is EPEVTQTPSHQVTQMGQEVILRCVPISNHLYFYWYRQILGQKVEFLVSFYNNEISEKSEIFDDQFSVERPDGSNFTLKIRSTKLEDSAMYFCASRLRTGQGPLHFGNGTRLTVT.

The rearrangement links TRBV15 to TRBJ1-2; D gene unclear. CDR1 is LNHNV, CDR2 YYDKDF, per germline (reference sequence). Deletions cut 1 base from V and 4 bases from J, with 4 bases between. This CDR3 region has 12 residues. The CDR3 DNA follows: TGTGCCACCAGCAGAGTTGGCTATGGCTACACCTTC. This translates into CATSRVGYGYTF. The full variable domain, its missing parts supplied by reference TRBV15 and TRBJ1-2, is DAMVIQNPRYQVTQFGKPVTLSCSQTLNHNVMYWYQQKSSQAPKLLFHYYDKDFNNEADTPDNFQSRRPNTSFCFLDIRSPGLGDTAMYLCATSRVGYGYTFGSGTRLTVV.

The chain recombines TRBV20-1 with TRBJ2-1; D assignment may be TRBD1 or TRBD2 (5 bases each). This CDR3 spans 11 amino acids. Germline lookup yields CDR1 DFQATT and CDR2 SNEGSKA (reference sequence). The CDR3 nucleotides are TGCAGCACTAGGGGAAGAAATGAGCAGTTCTTC. This encodes CSTRGRNEQFF.

This clonotype was observed a few times. V and J are TRBV6-1 and TRBJ1-2; D is uncertain. Trimming cost V 3 bases and J 5 bases, with 13 bases left between them. Germline V lookup: CDR1 MNHNS, CDR2 SASEGT. The CDR3 contains 14 residues. The CDR3 loop is CASSDSVTTYGYTF. In DNA form, the CDR3 reads TGTGCCAGCAGTGATTCTGTAACCACTTATGGCTACACCTTC.

There are many counts of this clonotype. V and J are TRBV7-7 and TRBJ2-1, with 7 bases that match TRBD1. Per the germline V gene, CDR1 is SSHAT and CDR2 is FNYEAQ (reference sequence). This CDR3 comprises 14 residues. With V trimmed by 0 bases and J by 7 bases, 3 bases remained unmatched. The CDR3 here is CASSLAGTANEQFF. The CDR3 DNA reads TGTGCCAGCAGCTTAGCCGGGACAGCTAATGAGCAGTTCTTC.

The CDR3 protein is CASTVADTEAFF. For the CDR3, the DNA is TGTGCCAGCACCGTAGCCGACACTGAAGCTTTCTTT. V and J are TRBV12-3 or TRBV12-4 and TRBJ1-1; no reliable D call. With 7 bases removed from V and 3 bases from J, the gap between germline ends came to 9 bases. The length of the CDR3 is 12 residues.

The V gene is TRBV28, the J gene TRBJ1-6; D might be TRBD1 (6 bases). The CDR3 contains 15 residues. Germline V lookup: CDR1 MDHEN, CDR2 SYDVKM. Trimming shortened V by 5 bases and J by 9 bases, and 17 bases separated the two germline ends. CDR3 DNA: TGTGCCAGCAGTGCCCCCCGGGGGGCAGGTTCACCCCTCCACTTT. Its translation is CASSAPRGAGSPLHF.

The chain combines TRBV29-1 with TRBJ2-1; D is undetermined. The CDR3 is made up of 11 amino acids. Looked up from germline, CDR1 is SQVTM and CDR2 is ANQGSEA. V was cut by 6 bases and J by 1 base, with 4 bases left in between. Written as DNA, the CDR3 is TGCAGCGTCCGATCCTACAATGAGCAGTTCTTC. It is translated as CSVRSYNEQFF.

This clonotype appeared many times. The V and J genes are TRBV10-3 and TRBJ2-3; weak D call: TRBD2 (6 bases). Trimming cost V 4 bases and J 4 bases, with 9 bases left between them. The CDR3 has 13 amino acids. In germline, CDR1 is ENHRY, CDR2 SYGVKD. This CDR3 is CAISVSGADTQYF. CDR3 DNA sequence: TGTGCCATCAGTGTTTCGGGGGCAGATACGCAGTATTTT.

CDR3 amino acids: CASTTMNYGYTF. DNA for the CDR3: TGTGCCAGCACCACTATGAACTATGGCTACACCTTC. This chain links TRBV7-9 with TRBJ1-2; D uncertain. The CDR3 runs 12 residues. In germline, CDR1 is SEHNR, CDR2 FQNEAQ (reference sequence). Trimming shortened V by 7 bases and J by 2 bases, and 8 bases separated the two germline ends.

There are many counts of this clonotype. The gene calls are TRBV7-9 and TRBJ2-7; D is ambiguous. V was pared by 4 bases and J by 2 bases, with 9 bases between. Germline CDR1 is SEHNR and CDR2 is FQNEAQ (reference sequence). This CDR3 contains 13 residues. The CDR3 loop is CASSYRGTYEQYF. The CDR3 DNA sequence: TGTGCCAGCAGCTACCGCGGAACCTACGAGCAGTACTTC. Based on the CDR3 plus reference TRBV7-9 and TRBJ2-7, the full variable domain is DTGVSQNPRHKITKRGQNVTFRCDPISEHNRLYWYRQTLGQGPEFLTYFQNEAQLEKSRLLSDRFSAERPKGSFSTLEIQRTEQGDSAMYLCASSYRGTYEQYFGPGTRLTVT.

This clonotype was counted between two and nine times. The chain links TRBV20-1 to TRBJ2-5, with 8 bases that match TRBD2. J lost 4 bases, V lost 3 bases, and 4 bases had no gene match. The CDR3 is 13 residues long. Germline-derived CDR1 and CDR2 are DFQATT and SNEGSKA (reference sequence). The CDR3 nucleotides read TGCAGTGCTAGTGTGCGGGGGGTAGAGACCCAGTACTTC. Translation gives CSASVRGVETQYF.

To note about this clonotype: An end of the junction differs from the germline gene, which may be a read error. The rearrangement links TRBV7-9 to TRBJ1-5, with no clear D. The CDR3 covers 18 residues. In germline, CDR1 is SEHNR, CDR2 FQNEAQ (reference sequence). The CDR3 here is CASSLVLSDKNSNQPQHF. The CDR3 DNA reads as TGTGCTAGCAGCTTAGTTTTGTCCGACAAGAACAGCAATCAGCCCCAGCATTTT.